The 11 T cell receptor beta chains below come from one sample, sequenced in a study of T cells after yellow fever vaccination. One entry per CDR3 protein results from TCRdb running MiXCR on the 5' RACE reads. The sample yields roughly 250,000 distinct CDR3 sequences, approximately 12% seen once. Sequencing was performed on CD4+ T cells sorted from PBMCs, taken 45 days after the yellow fever booster vaccination. The receptor set was obtained from a man aged 25-45 years who received the YFV17D yellow fever vaccine.

This clonotype was recorded at least ten times. The J gene is TRBJ2-5, the V gene TRBV11-2; weak D call: TRBD2 (6 bases). Trimming removed 3 bases at V and 5 bases at J, with 10 bases between. In germline, CDR1 is SGHAT, CDR2 FQNNGV. This CDR3 spans 13 amino acids. CDR3 sequence (DNA): TGTGCCAGCAGCTTTACCCGGGAGGAGACCCAGTACTTC. It codes for CASSFTREETQYF.

The chain combines TRBV4-3 with TRBJ2-3; D gene ambiguous. Germline CDR1 and CDR2: LGHNA and YSLEER. CDR3 length equals 15 residues. Deletions cut 0 bases from V and 4 bases from J, with 11 bases between. The CDR3 loop is CASSQEVQASDTQYF. In DNA, the CDR3 is TGCGCCAGCAGCCAAGAAGTCCAAGCGTCAGATACGCAGTATTTT.

This clonotype has a handful of counts. The V and J genes are TRBV12-3 or TRBV12-4 and TRBJ2-7; 11 bases align to TRBD2. V gave up 9 bases and J gave up 2 bases; unmatched junction bases: 3. The CDR3 sequence is 13 residues long. CDR3 sequence: CARAGLAAYEQYF. In nucleotides, the CDR3 is TGTGCCAGGGCGGGACTAGCGGCCTACGAGCAGTACTTC.

There are a few counts of this clonotype. This rearrangement joins TRBV7-2 to TRBJ2-7, with 7 bases identical to TRBD2. In germline, CDR1 is SGHTA, CDR2 FQGNSA. This CDR3 contains 16 residues. V lost 5 bases, J lost 3 bases, and 13 bases stayed unmatched. As DNA, the CDR3 is TGTGCCAGCAGCGGGAGGGACTCAAAGATAGGCTACGAGCAGTACTTC. Its protein product is CASSGRDSKIGYEQYF.

V and J are TRBV12-3 or TRBV12-4 and TRBJ1-3; D gene uncertain. This CDR3 is 14 amino acids long. V was cut by 7 bases and J by 7 bases, with 17 bases left in between. CDR3 in amino acids: CASNVQPGLNTIYF. DNA for the CDR3: TGTGCCAGCAATGTGCAGCCCGGCTTGAACACCATATATTTT.

This clonotype was detected only a few times. The V call is TRBV29-1, the J call TRBJ2-5; the D gene is possibly TRBD1 (5 bases). V gave up 6 bases and J gave up 5 bases, with 16 bases separating them. Germline CDR1 and CDR2: SQVTM and ANQGSEA. This CDR3 contains 13 residues. The CDR3 nucleotides are TGCAGCGTCGCCCCCAGGGCCGGGGAGACCCAGTACTTC. It codes for CSVAPRAGETQYF. The full variable domain, completed using reference TRBV29-1 and TRBJ2-5, is SAVISQKPSRDICQRGTSLTIQCQVDSQVTMMFWYRQQPGQSLTLIATANQGSEATYESGFVIDKFPISRPNLTFSTLTVSNMSPEDSSIYLCSVAPRAGETQYFGPGTRLLVL.

The chain has TRBV6-2 or TRBV6-3 and TRBJ2-7; D possibly corresponds to TRBD2 (6 bases). Germline V gives CDR1 MNHEY, CDR2 SVGEGT. This CDR3 spans 15 amino acids. The germline V and J ends were trimmed by 6 bases and 1 base, with 16 bases remaining between them. The CDR3 sequence: CASRPRLRGSYEQYF. DNA of the CDR3: TGTGCCAGCAGACCCCGCCTGCGGGGATCCTACGAGCAGTACTTC.

The chain employs TRBV5-4 and TRBJ2-3; TRBD2 matches 9 bases. There are 14 residues in the CDR3. J lost 6 bases, V lost 4 bases, and 6 bases had no gene match. Per germline, CDR1 SGHNT and CDR2 YYREEE (reference sequence). CDR3 residues: CASSTVAGADTQYF. The CDR3 DNA reads as TGTGCCAGCAGCACCGTAGCGGGAGCGGATACGCAGTATTTT.

The rearrangement joins TRBV20-1 to TRBJ2-7, with D uncertain. Germline V gene data show CDR1 as DFQATT and CDR2 as SNEGSKA (reference sequence). The V end lost 0 bases, the J end lost 6 bases, and 6 bases lay between the germline ends. The CDR3 has 11 residues. The CDR3 DNA follows: TGCAGTGCTAGAGATGATACCGAGCAGTACTTC. This codes for CSARDDTEQYF.

This chain connects TRBV7-2 to TRBJ2-2; no firm D call. In germline, CDR1 is SGHTA, CDR2 FQGNSA. The CDR3 sequence is 15 residues long. The ends were cut back, 11 bases at V and 4 bases at J, with 20 bases in the middle. The CDR3 nucleotides are TGTGCCGGCTCGTCGGCTCCCACCCGCACCGGGGAGCTGTTTTTT. It specifies CAGSSAPTRTGELFF.

This clonotype was detected only a few times. The rearrangement links TRBV3-1 to TRBJ2-1; 7 bases match TRBD1. V was pared by 0 bases and J by 2 bases, with 1 base of the junction left unmatched. From germline, CDR1 is LGHDT and CDR2 YNNKEL (reference sequence). The CDR3 has 15 residues. DNA of the CDR3: TGTGCCAGCAGCCAAGATGGGACAGCCTACAATGAGCAGTTCTTC. It codes for CASSQDGTAYNEQFF.